This TCR beta chain emerged from a study of shared clonotypes between healthy human individuals (TCRdb year 2020). With regard to the full study: The cohort comprised a couple of women and a few men aged 18 to 49 years. Libraries were prepared and TCR repertoires were sequenced by different laboratories using diverse techniques, in order to increase sequencing depth and limit assay-specific biases. For each donor, three plates each were used for CD4 naive and CD4 memory, two plates were used for CD8 naive, and one plate was used for CD8 memory. Each donor's leukapheresis produced roughly between roughly 0.9 and 8.9 billion PBMCs. Blood TCR repertoires of roughly 5 healthy adults were deeply sequenced to estimate repertoire size and the extent of clonotype sharing between individuals. Summary of the overall study and its limitations: Pairwise subsampling led to the expectation that sequencing depth would affect the degree of clonotype sharing among donors. Only blood was sampled, and tissue TCR repertoires likely differ from those in blood. Larger estimated clonotype richness was generally found for naive subsets than for memory subsets. Compared with non-shared clonotypes, the clonotypes found in all four sorted-subset donors had higher generation probabilities. Rarefaction of sorted-subset datasets indicated incomplete sequencing despite the large sequencing depth. When a handful of donors were compared, the shared fraction of clonotypes was 5% to 6.5% for naive CD4, 3.5% to 4% for naive CD8, 2% to 2.5% for memory CD4, and 0.35% to 0.5% for memory CD8. The small number of donors limited the genetic and exposure-history diversity represented.

Details on this clone: The target of this receptor is not known. Base qualities are not at hand, and no much larger clone is one base apart.

TCR CDR3 regions were amplified from genomic DNA by multiplex PCR using the deep immunoSEQ assay. For each cell subset, the extracted genomic DNA was distributed evenly across all wells of several immunoSEQ 96-well plates, and each plate served as one replicate. For sorted subsets, about 210 ng of genomic DNA, equivalent to some 33,000 T cell genomes, went into each replicate PCR. The purified libraries were quantified using a Qubit 3.0 fluorometer, sized with a Bioanalyzer 2100, and then quantified again using the KAPA Library Quantification kit. Every immunoSEQ 96-well plate was sequenced on a dedicated single-read 150-cycle Illumina NextSeq 550 flow cell. The original methods were these. Because the immunoSEQ output included only junctional sequences and no quality scores, the filtering could not be the same as the filtering used for full-length reads. To assign V/J genes and CDR3, sequences were annotated against IMGT germline references using PyIR, a Python wrapper for IgBLAST v1.9. Any read was removed if the V/J assignment was weak (E-value above 1e-6), the CDR3 was missing, or the read contained stop codons, out-of-frame junctions, or ambiguous translated residues. V3J clonotypes were defined as sequences sharing the same inferred V gene, J gene, and CDR3 amino acid sequence. To compute the percentage overlap between repertoires, the number of shared unique clonotypes was divided by the size of the smaller repertoire. RTK rarefaction, the Chao1 estimator, and Recon v2.1 estimates of unobserved clonotypes were used to assess repertoire richness. Generation probabilities were computed with OLGA for all TCRbeta clonotypes obtained by the gDNA method from several donors. TCRdb mirrors the immuneACCESS table, restricted to in-frame sequences. Some clones are absent from its copies; in checked studies, under half trace to an unresolved V gene, and the reason for the others is unknown. V, J and clone size are taken as reported in that table, and D and trimming were inferred from the DNA itself. The sample table records 1.4 million to 1.5 million clones; around 97% of these occur just once. The ten largest clones add up to over 1% of the sample.

From a lookup of the germline V gene (reference sequence), CDR1 and CDR2 are GTSNPN and SVGIG. The CDR3, from cysteine to phenylalanine, totals 17 residues. Just CDR3 DNA is preserved here, 51 bases in frame from base 1. Trimming accounts for 2 bases at V and 1 base at J, while the number of junction bases matched to no gene is 10. The donors were healthy, HIV-negative adults who had no recently reported acute infections or vaccinations. Every donor was a Caucasian adult residing in Nashville, Tennessee, USA. CD4+ T cells were enriched through magnetic negative selection, after which naive cells were positively selected on CD45RA and the remaining negative fraction served as the memory subset. After blood collection by leukapheresis, PBMCs were isolated using Ficoll-Histopaque density gradient centrifugation and then cryopreserved in the vapor phase of liquid nitrogen. Analytical flow cytometry was used to check the purity and quantity of every magnetically sorted T cell population. From each sorted fraction, genomic DNA was isolated and quantified by UV absorbance on a Nanodrop 2000c.

This sequence uses TRBV30 and TRBJ1-2, and 10 junctional nucleotides match TRBD1. The sample was naive CD4+ T cells sorted from blood. The sample's cell subset or site label, in plain terms: CD45RA+ positively selected. The sequence was collected from a man aged 30 to 45 in good health. The CDR3 sequence is CAWSRDRGLGLNYGYTF. DNA sequence: TGTGCCTGGAGTCGGGACAGGGGACTCGGACTTAACTATGGCTACACCTTC.